Listed below are T cell receptor beta chains from one sample, sequenced in a study of cytomegalovirus exposure and HLA in healthy donors. Assay: immunoSEQ multiplex PCR; the TCRdb copy retains only in-frame clones and omits some. This sample yields a few hundred thousand clones, of which about 88% are seen a single time; around 13% belongs to the top ten. The sample comprised PBMCs. The receptors derive from a man between 18 and 35 years old in good health and CMV-seropositive. The CDR3 runs from the conserved cysteine through the conserved F or W. Fields, in order: J gene, V gene, CDR3 length, CDR3 protein.

TRBJ1-1 | TRBV5-1 | 13 | CASSSDSYTEAFF
TRBJ2-3 | TRBV6-5 | 14 | CASSFSGSADTQYF
TRBJ1-2 | TRBV19 | 14 | CASSTGGTAVGYTF
TRBJ2-2 | TRBV6-5 | 12 | CASRPPAGELFF
TRBJ2-1 | TRBV6-5 | 13 | CASSYSQEDEQFF
TRBJ2-1 | TRBV6-1 | 14 | CASSRTSGINEQFF
TRBJ1-2 | TRBV27 | 14 | CASSYSAGHYGYTF
TRBJ2-1 | TRBV30 | 11 | CARGQYNEQFF
TRBJ1-1 | TRBV30 | 14 | CACRDRERNTEAFF
TRBJ1-3 | TRBV19 | 14 | CASSGLNSGNTIYF
TRBJ2-7 | TRBV6-5 | 14 | CASSPAGQPGEQYF
TRBJ1-2 | TRBV28 | 13 | CASSPSGSYGYTF
TRBJ1-2 | TRBV7-9 | 15 | CASNSISGPLDGYTF
TRBJ1-1 | TRBV30 | 14 | CAWSSIRLNTEAFF
TRBJ1-2 | TRBV6-1 | 13 | CASKAWGKNSYTF
TRBJ1-2 | TRBV5-4 | 15 | CASSLAGDRVYGYTF
TRBJ2-1 | TRBV5-6 | 16 | CASSLPSGTVYNEQFF
TRBJ1-1 | TRBV5-6 | 15 | CASSLAPRSNTEAFF
TRBJ2-3 | TRBV9 | 16 | CASSVGRGTFTDTQYF
TRBJ2-5 | TRBV5-6 | 14 | CASSLELAGETQYF
TRBJ1-1 | TRBV29-1 | 14 | CSVWKGHLNTEAFF
TRBJ2-7 | TRBV9 | 16 | CASSPSGLAGSYEQYF
TRBJ2-7 | TRBV6-1 | 13 | CASRTGSVYEQYF
TRBJ1-1 | TRBV27 | 13 | CASSLTGRTEAFF
TRBJ1-5 | TRBV19 | 15 | CASSIGQYSNQPQHF